This TCR beta chain originates from a study of blood T cell repertoires in COVID-19. Study in general: The samples span acute and convalescent COVID-19 from the United States, Italy and Spain. PBMCs, B-cell-depleted T cells, or T cells provided the cDNA or gDNA that made up the material.

With 6 bases removed from V and 0 bases from J, the gap between germline ends came to 13 bases. Germline V lookup: CDR1 MDHEN, CDR2 SYDVKM. CDR3 length: 15 amino acids. Under the authors' procedure: It was from reference gene primer amplification that nucleated cell counts were estimated. The protocol was immunoSEQ multiplex PCR, while the TCRdb copy is restricted to in-frame clones and leaves out a portion. That table furnishes V, J and clone size, whereas the DNA furnished D and trimming. Of 300,000 or so clones in the sample, 86% were seen once. Material: peripheral blood. This receptor was taken from a woman aged 45-65 years with acute or convalescent COVID-19. The chain employs TRBV28 and TRBJ2-3; D uncertain. This chain's CDR3 is CASRPPLGSTDTQYF. The CDR3 coding sequence is TGTGCCAGCAGGCCCCCTCTAGGAAGCACAGATACGCAGTATTTT.